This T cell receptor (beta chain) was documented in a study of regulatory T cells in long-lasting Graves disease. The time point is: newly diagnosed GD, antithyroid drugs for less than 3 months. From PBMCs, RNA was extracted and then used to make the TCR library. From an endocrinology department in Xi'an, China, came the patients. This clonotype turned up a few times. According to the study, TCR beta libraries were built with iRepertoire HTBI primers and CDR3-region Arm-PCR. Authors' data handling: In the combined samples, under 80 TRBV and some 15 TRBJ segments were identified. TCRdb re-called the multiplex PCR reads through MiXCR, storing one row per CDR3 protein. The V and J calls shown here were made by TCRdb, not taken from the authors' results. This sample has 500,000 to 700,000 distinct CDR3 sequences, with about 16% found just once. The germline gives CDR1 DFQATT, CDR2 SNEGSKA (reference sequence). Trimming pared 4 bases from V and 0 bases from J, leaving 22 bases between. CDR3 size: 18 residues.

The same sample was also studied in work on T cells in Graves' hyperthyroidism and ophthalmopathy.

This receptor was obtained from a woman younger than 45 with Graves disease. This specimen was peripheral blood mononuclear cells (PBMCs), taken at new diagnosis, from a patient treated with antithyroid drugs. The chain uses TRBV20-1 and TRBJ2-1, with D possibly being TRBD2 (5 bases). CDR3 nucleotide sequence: TGCAGTGCTACTTGGTCCGCGCGGGCACTAAGCTCCTACAATGAGCAGTTCTTC. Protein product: CSATWSARALSSYNEQFF.